The 4 T cell receptor beta chains reported below all come from one sample, sequenced in a study of blood T cell repertoires in COVID-19. Clones were read by immunoSEQ multiplex PCR, and TCRdb kept only the in-frame ones, dropping some. Counted here are 250,000 to 300,000 clones, around four fifths occurring once; the ten biggest clones make up 4.1%. The material sequenced was PBMCs or T cells enriched from blood (not recorded which). The receptors originated from a man aged 30-40 years with acute COVID-19.

The chain recombines TRBV19 with TRBJ2-1, with D tentatively TRBD2 (6 bases). Trimming shortened V by 3 bases and J by 2 bases, and 8 bases separated the two germline ends. CDR3 length equals 14 residues. CDR1 LNHDA and CDR2 SQIVND come from the germline V gene (reference sequence). The CDR3 sequence: CASSIRRAYNEQFF. In DNA, the CDR3 is TGTGCCAGTAGTATTCGGAGGGCCTACAATGAGCAGTTCTTC.

The chain couples TRBV4-2 to TRBJ2-3; 7 bases are shared with TRBD2. This CDR3 spans 16 amino acids. Unmatched junction bases numbered 5, after V lost 0 bases and J lost 2 bases. Germline V gene sequence: CDR1 LGHNA, CDR2 YNFKEQ. CDR3 DNA: TGTGCCAGCAGCCAAGAAAGGCTAGCGGTCACAGATACGCAGTATTTT. As protein: CASSQERLAVTDTQYF.

This chain links TRBV19 with TRBJ1-5; the D gene is possibly TRBD1 (6 bases). The length of the CDR3 is 19 residues. The V gene lost 1 base and the J gene lost 4 bases, with 23 bases spanning the gap. The germline CDR1 and CDR2 sequences are LNHDA and SQIVND (reference sequence). The CDR3 region is CASSIVKGGAGNLNQPQHF. DNA of the CDR3: TGTGCCAGTAGTATAGTAAAGGGGGGGGCCGGCAACTTAAATCAGCCCCAGCATTTT. The complete variable domain, with remaining parts taken from reference TRBV19 and TRBJ1-5, reads DGGITQSPKYLFRKEGQNVTLSCEQNLNHDAMYWYRQDPGQGLRLIYYSQIVNDFQKGDIAEGYSVSREKKESFPLTVTSAQKNPTAFYLCASSIVKGGAGNLNQPQHFGDGTRLSIL.

The chain employs TRBV6-5 and TRBJ1-2; D not resolved. The V gene lost 0 bases and the J gene lost 8 bases, with 10 bases spanning the gap. The germline V gene encodes CDR1 MNHEY and CDR2 SVGAGI. This CDR3 contains 13 residues. CDR3 loop: CASSYSTRRGYTF. As DNA, the CDR3 is TGTGCCAGCAGTTACTCTACGCGTCGCGGCTACACCTTC.